This T cell receptor beta chain was captured in a study of CD8+ T cells in alopecia areata. With 3 bases removed from V and 4 bases from J, the gap between germline ends came to 6 bases. The CDR3 totals 13 residues. Germline assignment: CDR1 MNHEY and CDR2 SVGAGI. Sequencing relied on a cDNA template that was reverse transcribed from extracted RNA. Profiling relied on immunoSEQ multiplex PCR, and the TCRdb table lists in-frame clones only, not all of them. Here the sample spans roughly 180,000 clones, roughly 60% being singletons. The origin of this receptor is a human donor with alopecia areata. This specimen consisted of CD4+ T cells sorted from blood, obtained at week 0. This sequence joins TRBV6-5 and TRBJ2-2; D gene uncertain. As DNA, the CDR3 is TGTGCCAGCAGTTATGGCAGCACCGGGGAGCTGTTTTTT. Encoded protein: CASSYGSTGELFF.